The rows below give T cell receptor beta chains drawn from one sample of a study of blood T cell repertoires in COVID-19. Assay: immunoSEQ multiplex PCR; the TCRdb copy retains only in-frame clones and omits some. The sample includes around 140,000 clones, 80% to 90% of them seen just once. Sequencing input: peripheral blood. The source is a man aged 55 to 70 with active or convalescent COVID-19. Both conserved end residues are part of each CDR3. The D gene is left open where the match is weak. Size tells how often a clone was seen (once, few, many) or the class of an expanded clone, and some rows leave it out.

d_call	v_call	clone_size	j_call	cdr3_nt	cdr3_aa
.	TRBV7-8	.	TRBJ1-2	TGTGCCAGCAGCAAGACAGCGACTAACTATGGCTACACCTTC	CASSKTATNYGYTF
TRBD2	TRBV5-6	once	TRBJ2-1	TGTGCCAGCAGCGTAGGACTAGCGGGCGACAATGAGCAGTTCTTC	CASSVGLAGDNEQFF
.	TRBV4-1	.	TRBJ1-2	TGCGCCAGCAGCCAAGGACAAGACTATGGCTACACCTTC	CASSQGQDYGYTF
.	TRBV5-1	.	TRBJ2-7	TGCGCCAGCAGCATGACTGGTACCTACGAGCAGTACTTC	CASSMTGTYEQYF
TRBD1	TRBV11-3	.	TRBJ2-3	TGTGCCAGCAGCTCCCGACAGGGGGCCTCAGATACGCAGTATTTT	CASSSRQGASDTQYF
TRBD1	TRBV19	.	TRBJ1-5	TGTGCCAGTAGTGTGGGACAGGGGGCATTGGGCAATCAGCCCCAGCATTTT	CASSVGQGALGNQPQHF
TRBD2	TRBV18	once	TRBJ2-1	TGTGCCAGCTCACCATATACAGGACTAGCGTCCTCCTACAATGAGCAGTTCTTC	CASSPYTGLASSYNEQFF
.	TRBV12-3/TRBV12-4	once	TRBJ2-1	TGTGCCAGCAGACAGATTAACAATGAGCAGTTCTTC	CASRQINNEQFF
.	TRBV25-1	.	TRBJ1-6	TGTGCCAGCAGTGAAAGTGAGAGACTGAATTCACCCCTCCACTTT	CASSESERLNSPLHF
TRBD1	TRBV28	.	TRBJ1-2	TGTGCCAGCAGCCAAGGACAGGGGAACTATGGCTACACCTTC	CASSQGQGNYGYTF
TRBD1	TRBV19	.	TRBJ2-1	TGTGCCAGTAGCCTATTGGGTACAGGGGACAATGAGCAGTTCTTC	CASSLLGTGDNEQFF
TRBD2	TRBV19	.	TRBJ2-1	TGTGCCAGTAGGCCGGGAGGGGGAAGGTACAATGAGCAGTTCTTC	CASRPGGGRYNEQFF
TRBD1	TRBV6-5	.	TRBJ2-1	TGTGCCAGCAGCCAACGCGCCGGGACAGGGGTTTCGCAGTTCTTC	CASSQRAGTGVSQFF
.	TRBV19	.	TRBJ1-6	TGTGCCAGTAGCGATGTGGGGCGCAGTGCCTATAATTCACCCCTCCACTTT	CASSDVGRSAYNSPLHF
TRBD2	TRBV18	once	TRBJ2-3	TGTGCCAGCTCACACACTAGCGGGAGGGCCAAAGATACGCAGTATTTT	CASSHTSGRAKDTQYF
TRBD1	TRBV16	few	TRBJ1-1	TGTGCCAGCAGCCGTACCTCAGGGGGCACTGAAGCTTTCTTT	CASSRTSGGTEAFF
.	TRBV7-2	.	TRBJ1-1	TGTGCCAGCAGCTTAGACGCGGGGAGGAACACTGAAGCTTTCTTT	CASSLDAGRNTEAFF
TRBD1	TRBV14	few	TRBJ2-5	TGTGCCAGCAGCCAGAACATCCGGACAGGGGCAGGAGAGACCCAGTACTTC	CASSQNIRTGAGETQYF
.	TRBV10-1	.	TRBJ1-6	TGCGCCAGCAGCCGTTACAGGGATTCACCCCTCCACTTT	CASSRYRDSPLHF
.	TRBV5-1	.	TRBJ2-7	TGCGCCAGCAGCTTGGGGCAGGTCGAGCAGTACTTC	CASSLGQVEQYF
.	TRBV5-1	.	TRBJ1-1	TGCGCCAGCAGGATGGCCCAGGGCAACACTGAAGCTTTCTTT	CASRMAQGNTEAFF
TRBD1	TRBV9	.	TRBJ2-1	TGTGCCAGCAGCGTGGCAGGGGGTACCTACAATGAGCAGTTCTTC	CASSVAGGTYNEQFF
.	TRBV5-4	.	TRBJ2-1	TGTGCCAGCAGCTTCACAGTGAGGGACAATGAGCAGTTCTTC	CASSFTVRDNEQFF
TRBD1	TRBV5-8	.	TRBJ1-1	TGTGCCAGCAGCTTGCGGGACAGGGGACCCGTCACTGAAGCTTTCTTT	CASSLRDRGPVTEAFF
.	TRBV12-3/TRBV12-4	.	TRBJ2-1	TGTGCCAGCAGTCCAAGAGATGAGCAGTTCTTC	CASSPRDEQFF
.	TRBV18	.	TRBJ1-2	TGTGCCAGCTCACCTTCGGGAAACAACTATGGCTACACCTTC	CASSPSGNNYGYTF
.	TRBV9	.	TRBJ2-1	TGTGCCAGCAGCGTAGGGTCGTTGGGCGCCGGGATATACAATGAGCAGTTCTTC	CASSVGSLGAGIYNEQFF
.	TRBV14	.	TRBJ1-2	TGTGCCAGCACCCCCCGGGGAGGGGGAAACTATGGCTACACCTTC	CASTPRGGGNYGYTF
.	TRBV20-1	.	TRBJ1-1	TGCAGTGCTAGTGGGACTGAGGACACTGAAGCTTTCTTT	CSASGTEDTEAFF
.	TRBV6-5	.	TRBJ2-5	TGTGCCAGCAGTTTCGACAGCGCCCGAAAGACCCAGTACTTC	CASSFDSARKTQYF
TRBD2	TRBV10-1	once	TRBJ2-2	TGCGCCAGCCGGGCGGGGGGGTCCGGGGAGCTGTTTTTT	CASRAGGSGELFF
TRBD1	TRBV28	.	TRBJ1-2	TGTGCCAGCAGGACCGGACAGGGCCACGGCTACACCTTC	CASRTGQGHGYTF
.	TRBV6-1	few	TRBJ2-1	TGTGCCAGCAGTGATAGTAGTCTCGGGGACATCTACAATGAGCAGTTCTTC	CASSDSSLGDIYNEQFF
.	TRBV27	.	TRBJ2-1	TGTGCCAGCAGAACTCAGGAGGATGAGCAGTTCTTC	CASRTQEDEQFF
TRBD2	TRBV30	.	TRBJ2-3	TGTGCCTGGAGTGTACGCCGACTAGCGGTGGGCACAGATACGCAGTATTTT	CAWSVRRLAVGTDTQYF
TRBD1	TRBV9	.	TRBJ1-1	TGTGCCAGCAGCGTCGGACAGGTAAGGACTGAAGCTTTCTTT	CASSVGQVRTEAFF
.	TRBV29-1	.	TRBJ2-1	TGCAGCGTTGAAAAAGATTTTACAGGGTATGAGGATGAGCAGTTCTTC	CSVEKDFTGYEDEQFF
.	TRBV2	few	TRBJ2-7	TGTGCCAGCAGTGGCGCCTACGAGCAGTACTTC	CASSGAYEQYF
TRBD1	TRBV24-1	few	TRBJ2-1	TGTGCCACCAGTGAGCCGGGACAGGTGAACAATGAGCAGTTCTTC	CATSEPGQVNNEQFF
TRBD1	TRBV14	.	TRBJ1-3	TGTGCCACCGGTTGGACAGGAGGAAACACCATATATTTT	CATGWTGGNTIYF
TRBD2	TRBV6-5	.	TRBJ2-7	TGTGCCAGCAGTTACCGGCGGGGGGCAAGGGAGCAGTACTTC	CASSYRRGAREQYF
TRBD1	TRBV5-4	.	TRBJ1-1	TGTGCCAGCAGCACCCGGACAGGGACGGACACTGAAGCTTTCTTT	CASSTRTGTDTEAFF
TRBD2	TRBV11-2	.	TRBJ2-1	TGTGCCAGCAGCTTGTTGGCGGGAGGGGTCAATGAGCAGTTCTTC	CASSLLAGGVNEQFF
TRBD1	TRBV6-6	.	TRBJ2-7	TGTGCCAGCACCTACCCGGGACAGGGGACGAGGGAGCAGTACTTC	CASTYPGQGTREQYF
.	TRBV2	few	TRBJ1-2	TGTGCCAGCAGTGATCGGTTGAACTATGGCTACACCTTC	CASSDRLNYGYTF
TRBD2	TRBV11-2	.	TRBJ2-1	TGTGCCAGCAGCTCCTCAAGGGGAGGTCGGGAGGGCACCTACAATGAGCAGTTCTTC	CASSSSRGGREGTYNEQFF
.	TRBV4-3	.	TRBJ1-1	TGCGCCAGCAGCCAACAGGTTTCTCATGAAGCTTTCTTT	CASSQQVSHEAFF
TRBD2	TRBV27	.	TRBJ2-5	TGTGCCAGCAGTCTAGGGACTAGCGGCGGGGAGACCCAGTACTTC	CASSLGTSGGETQYF
TRBD2	TRBV9	.	TRBJ2-5	TGTGCCAGCAGCCCGACCGGGACTAGCTTGGAGACCCAGTACTTC	CASSPTGTSLETQYF
.	TRBV3-1/TRBV3-2	.	TRBJ1-2	TGTGCCAGCAGCCTTCGAGCTAACTATGGCTACACCTTC	CASSLRANYGYTF
TRBD2	TRBV6-5	.	TRBJ2-2	TGTGCCAGCAGAGACGAAGCGGGAGTCCCCGGGGAGCTGTTTTTT	CASRDEAGVPGELFF
TRBD2	TRBV5-1	.	TRBJ2-7	TGCGCCAGCAGCCGAAGGACTAGCGGGGGTACTCACTACGAGCAGTACTTC	CASSRRTSGGTHYEQYF
.	TRBV27	once	TRBJ1-2	TGTGCCAGCAGTTTAATTTCCCCAGGGGATGGCTACACCTTC	CASSLISPGDGYTF
.	TRBV12-3/TRBV12-4	.	TRBJ2-1	TGTGCCACGGGACTCTCGGAGAATGAGCAGTTCTTC	CATGLSENEQFF
TRBD1	TRBV27	few	TRBJ1-1	TGTGCCAGCAGTCCCGAAAGGGGGCGAATGAACACTGAAGCTTTCTTT	CASSPERGRMNTEAFF